This is a list of T cell receptor beta chains from one sample in a study of preoperative IRX-2 immunotherapy in early breast cancer. The method was immunoSEQ multiplex PCR; TCRdb's version includes in-frame clones alone and lacks a portion of them. Of roughly 2,700 clones listed, less than 80% were seen once; the top ten hold roughly 12%. Sequenced here: tumor tissue, sampled after IRX-2 immunotherapy. Every receptor here comes from a human donor with breast cancer. Both conserved end residues are part of each CDR3. Each record gives: J gene, V gene, D gene, clone size, CDR3 DNA, CDR3 protein. The D gene is left open where the match is weak. A row's size may be missing; if present it is once, few, many or a size class.

TRBJ2-2 TRBV19 TRBD1 once TGTGCCAGTAGTCCGAGAACCGGGACAGGGAGTCACGGGGAGCTGTTTTTT CASSPRTGTGSHGELFF
TRBJ1-1 TRBV6-8 . . TGTGCCAGCAGTGCCGGGGGCAAGAACACTGAAGCTTTCTTT CASSAGGKNTEAFF
TRBJ1-5 TRBV19 . . TGTGCCAGTACGGGGCAGGGCCAAGCTCAGCCCCAGCATTTT CASTGQGQAQPQHF
TRBJ2-7 TRBV6-8 TRBD2 . TGTGCCAGCAGTTACAGGGGTAGCGGGAGTCTCTACGAGCAGTACTTC CASSYRGSGSLYEQYF
TRBJ1-2 TRBV11-3 TRBD1 few TGTGCCAGCAGCCCTCGGACAGGGGGCCGCTATGGCTACACCTTC CASSPRTGGRYGYTF
TRBJ1-1 TRBV2 . . TGTGCCAGCAGTGGTGTGCGGGGTGAAGCTTTCTTT CASSGVRGEAFF
TRBJ2-7 TRBV7-1 . large TGTGCCAGCAGCCTGACTACGAACTACGAGCAGTACTTC CASSLTTNYEQYF
TRBJ1-2 TRBV6-8 TRBD1 . TGTGCCATCATTAGGGACAGGGGATATGGCTACACCTTC CAIIRDRGYGYTF
TRBJ2-7 TRBV7-4 TRBD1 . TGTGCCAGCAGCCACGGGACAGGGGCCTACGAGCAGTACTTC CASSHGTGAYEQYF
TRBJ2-7 TRBV14 . . TGTGCCAGCAGCCAAGCACAGGGTGGAGAGCAGTACTTC CASSQAQGGEQYF
TRBJ2-5 TRBV6-8 TRBD1 few TGTGCCAGCAGAGGACAGGTGCGCGAGACCCAGTACTTC CASRGQVRETQYF
TRBJ1-4 TRBV28 . . TGTGCCAGCAGTTTATCGGTCGGGGTTGCTGAAAAACTGTTTTTT CASSLSVGVAEKLFF
TRBJ2-4 TRBV11-3 . few TGTGCCAGCAGCCATCCGGGGTACGAGGACGGCAAAAACATTCAGTACTTC CASSHPGYEDGKNIQYF
TRBJ2-7 TRBV6-8 . . TGTGCCAGCAGTTTACAGGGTGGAAAGTTCTACGAGCAGTACTTC CASSLQGGKFYEQYF
TRBJ1-1 TRBV29-1 . . TGCAGCGTATCCAGGACCATGAACACTGAAGCTTTCTTT CSVSRTMNTEAFF
TRBJ2-2 TRBV5-1 TRBD1 . TGCGCCAGCAGCCCAGGGGGCGCTTCCGGGGAGCTGTTTTTT CASSPGGASGELFF
TRBJ1-6 TRBV30 . . TGTGCCTGGAGTGTAATTTCAGGGAAGGGATCACCCCTCCACTTT CAWSVISGKGSPLHF
TRBJ2-3 TRBV5-1 TRBD2 . TGCGCCAGCAGCTTGTCGCGGGGGGGCGCAGATACGCAGTATTTT CASSLSRGGADTQYF
TRBJ2-2 TRBV18 . . TGTGCCAGCTCACCACGACAGAGCGGGGAGCTGTTTTTT CASSPRQSGELFF
TRBJ2-5 TRBV11-3 TRBD2 . TGTGCCAGCAGCTCGGGACTAGCGGGGGGCCTCATGAGAGAGACCCAGTACTTC CASSSGLAGGLMRETQYF
TRBJ2-1 TRBV19 TRBD2 . TGTGCCAGTACTAGCGGGAGGGGAGGCTACAATGAGCAGTTCTTC CASTSGRGGYNEQFF
TRBJ1-5 TRBV28 TRBD1 . TGTGCCAGCAGTTCCACAGGGGGCAAACGACAGCCCCAGCATTTT CASSSTGGKRQPQHF
TRBJ2-6 TRBV11-3 TRBD1 . TGTGCCAGCAGTCCCTTCCCTAGGACAGGGAGAACTGGGGCCAACGTCCTGACTTTC CASSPFPRTGRTGANVLTF
TRBJ2-3 TRBV5-1 . . TGCGCCAGCAGCTTGGGGCGGGGCTGGCAAGATACGCAGTATTTT CASSLGRGWQDTQYF
TRBJ1-1 TRBV6-8 . few TGTGCCAGCAGTAGCCGGACGGGAAACACTGAAGCTTTCTTT CASSSRTGNTEAFF
TRBJ2-2 TRBV19 TRBD2 . TGTGCCAGTCTCCGACTAGCGGGGAACACCGGGGAGCTGTTTTTT CASLRLAGNTGELFF
TRBJ2-5 TRBV6-8 TRBD2 . TGTGCCAGCAGTGACCAGGTGGGGACTAGCGGGAGAGAGCGGGAGACCCAGTACTTC CASSDQVGTSGRERETQYF
TRBJ2-5 TRBV11-3 TRBD2 once TGTGCCAGCAGCCCAAAACTTACTAGCGAAGAGACCCAGTACTTC CASSPKLTSEETQYF
TRBJ1-1 TRBV28 . . TGTGCCAGCAGTTTTTATTCGGCAGTGAACACTGAAGCTTTCTTT CASSFYSAVNTEAFF
TRBJ1-4 TRBV28 . few TGTGCCAGCAGCCAACAGGGCCCTGCAGCTAATGAAAAACTGTTTTTT CASSQQGPAANEKLFF
TRBJ2-5 TRBV6-4 . once TGTGCCAGCAGTGATACGGGGTGGGAGACCCAGTACTTC CASSDTGWETQYF
TRBJ2-7 TRBV30 . few TGTGCCTGGAGTGTACAAGGGGCGGCTATTTCTGGGCAGTACTTC CAWSVQGAAISGQYF
TRBJ2-1 TRBV19 TRBD2 . TGTGCCAGTAGTAGGCTGGGGACGGGAGGGCCCAACGAGCAGTTCTTC CASSRLGTGGPNEQFF
TRBJ2-7 TRBV11-3 TRBD1 . TGTGCCAGCAGTGGGGACAGGACCCCCTACGAGCAGTACTTC CASSGDRTPYEQYF
TRBJ2-5 TRBV12-5 TRBD2 large TGTGCTAGTGGTTTGGGAGGGTCTAGCGGAAAAGAGACCCAGTACTTC CASGLGGSSGKETQYF
TRBJ2-1 TRBV6-1 . . TGTGCCAGCAGTGAAGCTAAAGTGCGGGAGCAGTTCTTC CASSEAKVREQFF
TRBJ2-7 TRBV28 . large TGTGCCAGCATGACTTCGAGCTCCTACGAGCAGTACTTC CASMTSSSYEQYF
TRBJ2-7 TRBV6-8 . . TGTGCCAGCAGTTACCCCTCCAGGCTACACTCCTACGAGCAGTACTTC CASSYPSRLHSYEQYF
TRBJ1-5 TRBV6-8 . . TGTGCCAGTCTGGGCAGCGACAATCAGCCCCAGCATTTT CASLGSDNQPQHF
TRBJ1-5 TRBV29-1 . . TGCAGCGTTGAACCCAAGGGAAATCAGCCCCAGCATTTT CSVEPKGNQPQHF
TRBJ2-1 TRBV27 . medium-sized TGTGCCAGCAGTTTATCCGCGGCGGGGAGCTCCTACAATGAGCAGTTCTTC CASSLSAAGSSYNEQFF
TRBJ1-1 TRBV11-3 . . TGTGCCAGCAGCTTAGGGGGGCCGAACACTGAAGCTTTCTTT CASSLGGPNTEAFF
TRBJ1-2 TRBV19 . . TGTGCCAGTAGTATAGATCGAGGACCGAACTATGGCTACACCTTC CASSIDRGPNYGYTF